This T cell receptor (beta chain) was identified in a study of cytomegalovirus exposure and HLA in healthy donors. Comment on this clone: Its antigen remains unknown.

Study observations and caveats: Owing to their indistinguishability, certain V segments, notably TRBV6-2 and TRBV6-3, were excluded. Sequencing depth across donors, presence/absence analyses assumed, was roughly uniform. About 90% or about 30% of the time was how often most TCR beta V segments were productive, according to an earlier analysis.

The CDR3 contains 15 residues. V dropped 3 bases and J dropped 3 bases, with 14 bases sitting between them. Per germline, CDR1 MDHEN and CDR2 SYDVKM. Primers included in the PCR were 60 Vbeta and 13 Jbeta primers. In the authors' workflow: In a later analysis, of around 80 million unique beta chains, 9 million to 11 million appeared in at least two donors. TCRdb's table, derived via immunoSEQ multiplex PCR, lists solely in-frame clones and lacks some. The V and J calls and clone size are taken from that table; D and trimming were inferred from the DNA. Altogether 150,000 to 180,000 clones are present, 80% being singletons, with the ten largest covering around 13%.

The origin of this receptor is a man younger than 40 in good health and CMV-seropositive. Sequenced material: PBMCs. The gene calls are TRBV28 and TRBJ1-2; the D gene is possibly TRBD1 (6 bases). CDR3 amino acids: CASSFGGAPYYGYTF. Here the CDR3 DNA reads TGTGCCAGCAGTTTCGGGGGGGCGCCATACTATGGCTACACCTTC.